The 23 T cell receptor beta chains given below trace back to one sample, sequenced in a study of T cell changes during pregnancy in multiple sclerosis. Clones were read by immunoSEQ multiplex PCR, and TCRdb kept only the in-frame ones, dropping some. This sample yields fewer than 30,000 clones, of which around nine tenths are seen a single time; 5.7% belongs to the top ten. Material: CD8+ T cells from peripheral blood mononuclear cells, obtained before pregnancy. Every receptor here comes from a female donor with multiple sclerosis, enrolled in a pregnancy study.

The V and J genes are TRBV4-3 and TRBJ1-2; D possibly corresponds to TRBD1 (5 bases). The CDR3 has 16 residues. V was cut by 0 bases and J by 4 bases, with 15 bases left in between. CDR1 is LGHNA, CDR2 YSLEER, per germline. CDR3 in amino acids: CASSQDRGGGGYGYTF. CDR3 bases: TGCGCCAGCAGCCAAGATCGGGGGGGAGGAGGCTATGGCTACACCTTC.

The V call is TRBV7-6, the J call TRBJ2-2; 11 nucleotides agree with TRBD2. CDR1 is SGHVS, CDR2 FNYEAQ, per germline. The V and J ends lost 1 base and 5 bases, in that order; junction bases with no gene match: 3. The CDR3 has 16 amino acids. The CDR3 sequence: CASSLETSGATGELFF. For the CDR3, the DNA is TGTGCCAGCAGCTTAGAGACTAGCGGGGCTACCGGGGAGCTGTTTTTT.

The chain uses TRBV27 and TRBJ2-1; maybe TRBD2 (6 bases). The CDR3 is 17 amino acids. Trimming pared 2 bases from V and 4 bases from J, leaving 18 bases between. The germline gives CDR1 MNHEY, CDR2 SMNVEV (reference sequence). The CDR3 region has the DNA TGTGCCAGCAGTTTACTAGGTAGCGGAGGCGGATACAATGAGCAGTTCTTC. It translates to CASSLLGSGGGYNEQFF.

V usage is TRBV9 and J usage is TRBJ2-7, with 8 bases that match TRBD1. The germline gives CDR1 SGDLS, CDR2 YYNGEE. V shed 3 bases, J shed 6 bases, and the junction held 11 bases outside the gene matches. The CDR3 totals 15 residues. This CDR3 reads CASSGRDRQRGEQYF. CDR3 DNA sequence: TGTGCCAGCAGCGGTCGGGACAGGCAGAGGGGCGAGCAGTACTTC.

The chain joins TRBV12-5 to TRBJ2-5, with D hard to call. Trimming shortened V by 5 bases and J by 1 base, and 5 bases separated the two germline ends. The CDR3 sequence is 12 residues long. The V gene's germline CDR1 is LGHNT and CDR2 FRNRAP. The CDR3 nucleotides are TGTGCTAGTGGTCAGTTCCAAGAGACCCAGTACTTC. Residues: CASGQFQETQYF.

The chain couples TRBV7-9 to TRBJ2-1; no clear D. Trimming removed 8 bases at V and 0 bases at J, with 17 bases between. Germline CDR1 reads SEHNR; CDR2 reads FQNEAQ (reference sequence). This CDR3 contains 16 residues. CDR3 loop: CASVGITEFSYNEQFF. The CDR3 nucleotides read TGTGCCAGCGTAGGAATTACAGAATTCTCCTACAATGAGCAGTTCTTC.

V and J are TRBV29-1 and TRBJ2-1, with 9 nucleotides matching TRBD1. V shed 0 bases and J 7 bases; nucleotides not matched to a gene: 13. This CDR3 contains 17 residues. CDR1 is SQVTM, CDR2 ANQGSEA, per germline. This chain's CDR3 is CSVEDLPQGALRNEQFF. The CDR3 nucleotides read TGCAGCGTTGAAGACCTACCACAGGGGGCGCTTAGGAATGAGCAGTTCTTC.

V gene TRBV5-6 combines with J gene TRBJ1-3; D not resolved. CDR3 length: 16 residues. Deletions cut 1 base from V and 2 bases from J, with 13 bases between. The germline CDR1 and CDR2 sequences are SGHDT and YYEEEE. CDR3 sequence (DNA): TGTGCCAGCAGCTTGTATACGGTGTCTACTGGAAACACCATATATTTT. Amino acids: CASSLYTVSTGNTIYF.

The genes are TRBV7-9 and TRBJ2-7; 14 bases match TRBD2. The length of the CDR3 is 15 residues. CDR1 SEHNR and CDR2 FQNEAQ come from the germline V gene (reference sequence). V was clipped by 5 bases and J by 4 bases; unmatched bases: 4. The CDR3 DNA reads TGTGCCAGCAGCCCGAGGACTAGCGGGGGGTACGAGCAGTACTTC. The encoded protein is CASSPRTSGGYEQYF.

The chain links TRBV19 to TRBJ1-1; maybe TRBD1 (5 bases). The V gene lost 10 bases and the J gene lost 6 bases, with 15 bases spanning the gap. The CDR3 length is 12 residues. Germline V gives CDR1 LNHDA, CDR2 SQIVND (reference sequence). The CDR3 bases are TGTGCCACGTCATGGGGCGCGGCTGAAGCTTTCTTT. Amino acid sequence: CATSWGAAEAFF.

The rearrangement joins TRBV2 to TRBJ1-3, with a tentative D call TRBD1 (5 bases). V was pared by 3 bases and J by 0 bases, with 9 bases between. This CDR3 is 15 amino acids long. Germline V lookup: CDR1 SNHLY, CDR2 FYNNEI. The CDR3 sequence: CASSDQGYSGNTIYF. The CDR3 DNA is TGTGCCAGCAGTGATCAGGGATACTCTGGAAACACCATATATTTT.

The chain carries TRBV10-3 and TRBJ2-5; 10 bases match TRBD1. The junction had 8 bases not matched to a gene; V was cut back by 2 bases and J by 5 bases. In germline, CDR1 is ENHRY, CDR2 SYGVKD. This CDR3 spans 16 amino acids. DNA of the CDR3: TGTGCCATCAGTGAGGGGACAGGGGCCCGGGAGGAGACCCAGTACTTC. Translated: CAISEGTGAREETQYF.

This chain uses TRBV2 with TRBJ1-1; 8 bases match TRBD1. The germline CDR1 and CDR2 sequences are SNHLY and FYNNEI. The CDR3 is made up of 17 amino acids. V shed 10 bases, J shed 1 base, and the junction held 17 bases outside the gene matches. DNA of the CDR3: TGTGCCAACCCCGCCGGACAGGGTACTATGGGGAACACTGAAGCTTTCTTT. Its protein product is CANPAGQGTMGNTEAFF.

The rearrangement uses TRBV29-1 and TRBJ1-4; TRBD1 agrees at 7 bases. V lost 6 bases, J lost 4 bases, and 14 bases stayed unmatched. Looked up from germline, CDR1 is SQVTM and CDR2 is ANQGSEA. The CDR3 length is 16 residues. Written as DNA, the CDR3 is TGCAGCGTCGTAAATCCTGGGGGACAGCATAATGAAAAACTGTTTTTT. Translating gives CSVVNPGGQHNEKLFF.

The V and J genes are TRBV6-5 and TRBJ1-1, with 7 bases identical to TRBD1. CDR1 is MNHEY, CDR2 SVGAGI, per germline. The V gene end was trimmed by 6 bases and the J gene end by 1 base; junction bases not matched to a gene: 2. The CDR3 has 13 residues. CDR3 DNA sequence: TGTGCCAGCAGCTCAGGGGGGAACACTGAAGCTTTCTTT. It translates to CASSSGGNTEAFF.

This clone was seen a few times. CDR3 DNA sequence: TGTGCCACCAGCAGAGTTAACTCTGAAGCTTTCTTT. This codes for CATSRVNSEAFF. The gene calls are TRBV15 and TRBJ1-1; D unresolved. The length of the CDR3 is 12 residues. V lost 1 base and J lost 6, with 6 bases in between. CDR1 and CDR2 (germline): LNHNV, YYDKDF (reference sequence). Full variable domain (missing parts from reference TRBV15 and TRBJ1-1): DAMVIQNPRYQVTQFGKPVTLSCSQTLNHNVMYWYQQKSSQAPKLLFHYYDKDFNNEADTPDNFQSRRPNTSFCFLDIRSPGLGDTAMYLCATSRVNSEAFFGQGTRLTVV.

The J gene is TRBJ2-7, the V gene TRBV7-9; TRBD2 agrees at 8 bases. V shed 4 bases, J shed 3 bases, and the junction held 8 bases outside the gene matches. The germline CDR1 and CDR2 sequences are SEHNR and FQNEAQ (reference sequence). CDR3 length: 15 amino acids. CDR3 region: CASSSRGGSGYEQYF. The CDR3 bases are TGTGCCAGCAGCTCCCGGGGGGGGTCCGGCTACGAGCAGTACTTC. Variable domain in full (rest from reference TRBV7-9 and TRBJ2-7): DTGVSQNPRHKITKRGQNVTFRCDPISEHNRLYWYRQTLGQGPEFLTYFQNEAQLEKSRLLSDRFSAERPKGSFSTLEIQRTEQGDSAMYLCASSSRGGSGYEQYFGPGTRLTVT.

This chain uses TRBV7-2 with TRBJ2-3, with no clear D. This CDR3 contains 15 residues. V lost 1 base and J 4 bases, leaving 12 bases between the germline ends. Germline lookup yields CDR1 SGHTA and CDR2 FQGNSA. CDR3 amino acids: CASSLVSSLADTQYF. The CDR3 nucleotides read TGTGCCAGCAGCTTAGTAAGTAGCCTGGCAGATACGCAGTATTTT. Based on the CDR3 plus reference TRBV7-2 and TRBJ2-3, the full variable domain is GAGVSQSPSNKVTEKGKDVELRCDPISGHTALYWYRQSLGQGLEFLIYFQGNSAPDKSGLPSDRFSAERTGGSVSTLTIQRTQQEDSAVYLCASSLVSSLADTQYFGPGTRLTVL.

A single count supports this clone. The CDR3 nucleotides read TGTGCCAGCAGCTCTCCTTTGGGCCTGAACACTGAAGCTTTCTTT. It codes for CASSSPLGLNTEAFF. The chain has TRBV7-9 and TRBJ1-1; D is ambiguous. Germline assignment: CDR1 SEHNR and CDR2 FQNEAQ (reference sequence). Between the trimmed V and J ends, which lost 4 bases and 0 bases, there was a span of 12 bases. This CDR3 is built from 15 residues.

The chain recombines TRBV4-3 with TRBJ2-7, with D perhaps matching TRBD2 (6 bases). The CDR3 has 14 residues. Trimming stripped 3 bases from V and 1 base from J, with 10 bases between. Germline V gene sequence: CDR1 LGHNA, CDR2 YSLEER. The chain's CDR3 is CASSQGLFSYEQYF. CDR3 sequence (DNA): TGCGCCAGCAGCCAGGGACTTTTTTCCTACGAGCAGTACTTC.

This chain uses TRBV4-1 with TRBJ1-1; no clear D gene. The CDR3 loop spans 13 amino acids. Germline CDR1 MGHRA, CDR2 YSYEKL. V was cut by 4 bases and J by 1 base, with 7 bases left in between. The CDR3 here is CASSPRGNTEAFF. CDR3 sequence (DNA): TGCGCCAGCAGCCCACGGGGGAACACTGAAGCTTTCTTT.

The chain employs TRBV6-4 and TRBJ2-1; 8 bases are a match to TRBD2. The germline V gene has CDR1 MRHNA and CDR2 SNTAGT. J lost 3 bases, V lost 6 bases, and 7 bases had no gene match. The CDR3 runs to 15 residues. CDR3 coding DNA: TGTGCCAGCAGCGCTACTAGCGGCCACTACAATGAGCAGTTCTTC. Translated, it gives CASSATSGHYNEQFF.

This clone occurred once. The V and J genes are TRBV28 and TRBJ1-2; 10 bases map to TRBD1. This CDR3 is 15 amino acids long. Unmatched junction bases numbered 8, after V lost 3 bases and J lost 7 bases. Germline values: CDR1 MDHEN, CDR2 SYDVKM. For the CDR3, the DNA is TGTGCCAGCAGTTTGCAGACAGGGGGCAATTTTGGCTACACCTTC. Its protein product is CASSLQTGGNFGYTF.